This T cell receptor beta chain was found in a study of a mutant IDH1 vaccine in newly diagnosed glioma. At the level of the study: Patients received vaccination from 4-6 weeks after radiotherapy alone, or with temozolomide cycles. Previous treatment comprised radiotherapy, temozolomide, or both, mostly both.

Clones were sequenced by immunoSEQ multiplex PCR, and TCRdb holds only the in-frame ones, with some missing. The table records tens of thousands of clones, about 80% of them present only once. Time point defined: week 47, end of study. Mutant IDH1 20-mer peptide, at 300 ug, made up each vaccine dose, with topical imiquimod. Notes on this clone: No antigen is known for it.

Whole-study findings and limits: Induction of immune responses by the vaccine occurred in more than 85% of patients.

Germline CDR1 and CDR2: SGHVS and FQNEAQ. The germline V and J ends were trimmed by 3 bases and 5 bases, with 10 bases remaining between them. The CDR3 has 14 residues. This clonotype was sampled from a man aged 30-40 years with glioma. This rearrangement joins TRBV7-8 to TRBJ2-2; either TRBD1 or TRBD2 may supply D (5 bases each). Sequenced here: PBMCs, sampled from a glioma patient whose treatment included an IDH1 peptide vaccine. CDR3 DNA sequence: TGTGCCAGCAGCTTCGGGACGCCGACCGGGGAGCTGTTTTTT. The encoded protein is CASSFGTPTGELFF.